The 27 T cell receptor beta chains below come from one sample, sequenced in a study of blood T cell repertoires in COVID-19. Generated by immunoSEQ multiplex PCR, the TCRdb table keeps only in-frame clones and is missing some. The table has fewer than 100,000 clones, approximately 85% seen once; the top ten hold more than 9.5%. Material for sequencing was peripheral blood. The receptors come from a man aged 45-60 years with COVID-19, enrolled during active disease.

This clone has only one observation. V is TRBV28 and J is TRBJ1-5; TRBD1 might be the D (5 bases). V gave up 5 bases and J gave up 6 bases, with 11 bases separating them. The CDR3 extends over 13 amino acids. CDR1 MDHEN and CDR2 SYDVKM come from the germline V gene. CDR3 protein: CASSLSGGQPQHF. In DNA form, the CDR3 reads TGTGCCAGCAGTCTGTCGGGGGGTCAGCCCCAGCATTTT.

This chain uses TRBV3-1 (or the pseudogene TRBV3-2) with TRBJ2-7; a possible D gene is TRBD1 (6 bases). The CDR3 is made up of 13 amino acids. Trimming stripped 4 bases from V and 6 bases from J, with 13 bases between. The germline gives CDR1 LGHDT, CDR2 YNNKEL (reference sequence). The CDR3 protein is CASSLRTVGEQYF. CDR3 DNA sequence: TGTGCCAGCAGCCTCCGGACAGTGGGCGAGCAGTACTTC.

The chain employs TRBV28 and TRBJ2-1; 8 nucleotides match TRBD1. The CDR3 runs to 15 residues. Germline V gene lookup returns CDR1 MDHEN and CDR2 SYDVKM. The ends lost 5 bases at V and 0 bases at J; junction bases unmatched: 3. CDR3 bases: TGTGCCAGCAGTCGGGGACAGGACTCCTACAATGAGCAGTTCTTC. Translation gives CASSRGQDSYNEQFF. Looking up the rest from reference TRBV28 and TRBJ2-1 gives the full variable domain: DVKVTQSSRYLVKRTGEKVFLECVQDMDHENMFWYRQDPGLGLRLIYFSYDVKMKEKGDIPEGYSVSREKKERFSLILESASTNQTSMYLCASSRGQDSYNEQFFGPGTRLTVL.

The chain joins TRBV11-3 to TRBJ2-5, with 7 bases fitting TRBD1. J was trimmed by 5 bases and V by 4 bases; bases with no gene match: 10. This CDR3 comprises 15 residues. CDR1 is SGHNT and CDR2 is YENEEA in the germline V gene. The CDR3, as DNA: TGTGCCAGCAGCTCCTTTTCGACAGGGCGGGAGACCCAGTACTTC. As protein: CASSSFSTGRETQYF.

This chain links TRBV6-1 with TRBJ1-3, with D uncertain. The CDR3 covers 16 residues. Germline V gene sequence: CDR1 MNHNS, CDR2 SASEGT. Trimming removed 0 bases at V and 0 bases at J, with 9 bases between. CDR3 loop: CASSEALGNSGNTIYF. The CDR3 coding sequence is TGTGCCAGCAGTGAAGCGCTAGGAAACTCTGGAAACACCATATATTTT.

J is TRBJ1-1 and V is TRBV18; D may be TRBD1 (6 bases). V was trimmed by 3 bases and J by 5 bases, leaving 7 bases between them. Germline CDR1 and CDR2: KGHSH and LQKENI. The CDR3 extends over 12 amino acids. The CDR3 nucleotides are TGTGCCAGCTCACCTCAGGGGACTGAAGCTTTCTTT. Translated, it gives CASSPQGTEAFF.

The rearrangement joins TRBV11-1 to TRBJ2-1; D not resolved. The CDR3 consists of 15 residues. In germline, CDR1 is SGHAT, CDR2 FQDESV (reference sequence). V was shortened by 1 base and J by 6 bases, with 13 bases between the two germline ends. CDR3 protein: CASSLGDAVRNEQFF. CDR3 nucleotides: TGTGCCAGCAGCTTAGGAGATGCGGTACGCAATGAGCAGTTCTTC.

This clone was recorded once. This chain joins TRBV5-1 and TRBJ2-2; no clear D. The CDR3 runs 14 residues. The germline gives CDR1 SGHRS, CDR2 YFSETQ. V was cut by 0 bases and J by 4 bases, with 7 bases left in between. The CDR3 DNA is TGCGCCAGCAGCTTGGTTGCTACCACCGGGGAGCTGTTTTTT. Its translation is CASSLVATTGELFF. Combining the CDR3 with reference TRBV5-1 and TRBJ2-2 gives the whole variable domain KAGVTQTPRYLIKTRGQQVTLSCSPISGHRSVSWYQQTPGQGLQFLFEYFSETQRNKGNFPGRFSGRQFSNSRSEMNVSTLELGDSALYLCASSLVATTGELFFGEGSRLTVL.

The CDR3: CASSADRNYGYTF. CDR3 DNA: TGTGCCAGCAGTGCAGACAGAAACTATGGCTACACCTTC. V gene TRBV12-3 or TRBV12-4 combines with J gene TRBJ1-2, with D perhaps matching TRBD1 (5 bases). The CDR3 length is 13 residues. V was clipped by 5 bases and J by 2 bases, with 9 bases between them.

The CDR3 region is CASSPTKNSGTIYF. In DNA, the CDR3 is TGTGCCAGCAGCCCGACCAAAAACTCGGGCACCATATATTTT. V and J are TRBV3-1 (or the pseudogene TRBV3-2) and TRBJ1-3; D remains unclear. V was shortened by 4 bases and J by 9 bases, with 16 bases between the two germline ends. The CDR3 runs 14 residues. Per the germline V gene, CDR1 is LGHDT and CDR2 is YNNKEL (reference sequence).

The chain employs TRBV30 and TRBJ1-2; no clear D. This CDR3 has 11 residues. V was shortened by 2 bases and J by 13 bases, with 14 bases between the two germline ends. Per germline, CDR1 GTSNPN and CDR2 SVGIG (reference sequence). CDR3 sequence reads: CAWSKTMAGTF. The DNA of the CDR3 is TGTGCCTGGAGTAAAACCATGGCGGGCACCTTC.

This chain links TRBV28 with TRBJ2-7; 8 nucleotides agree with TRBD2. The CDR3 is made up of 14 amino acids. V lost 7 bases to trimming and J lost 0 bases; unmatched junction nucleotides: 5. The germline V gene encodes CDR1 MDHEN and CDR2 SYDVKM. The CDR3 DNA follows: TGTGCCAGCACCCAAAGCGGGAGCTCCTACGAGCAGTACTTC. Protein sequence: CASTQSGSSYEQYF.

V usage is TRBV18 and J usage is TRBJ1-1; D not resolved. Deletions cut 4 bases from V and 1 base from J, with 22 bases between. This CDR3 is 18 amino acids long. The V gene's germline CDR1 is KGHSH and CDR2 LQKENI. CDR3 amino acids: CASSLNLGRPGGNTEAFF. The CDR3 DNA is TGTGCCAGCTCACTCAACCTCGGGAGGCCGGGCGGGAACACTGAAGCTTTCTTT.

The V gene is TRBV12-3 or TRBV12-4, the J gene TRBJ1-5; the D is unclear. The CDR3 is made up of 13 amino acids. V lost 3 bases, J lost 1 base, and 4 bases lay in between. CDR3 sequence reads: CASSLGSNQPQHF. The CDR3 coding sequence is TGTGCCAGCAGTTTGGGCAGCAATCAGCCCCAGCATTTT.

This clone is deemed medium-sized. This chain connects TRBV15 to TRBJ2-7; 10 positions match TRBD1. This CDR3 contains 14 residues. CDR1 LNHNV and CDR2 YYDKDF come from the germline V gene (reference sequence). Trimming cost V 5 bases and J 4 bases; bases outside gene matches: 5. CDR3 region: CATSAGTGEYEQYF. The CDR3 nucleotides read TGTGCCACCAGCGCCGGGACAGGGGAGTACGAGCAGTACTTC.

The chain uses TRBV6-5 and TRBJ2-7, with D possibly TRBD1 on 6 matching bases. The V and J ends lost 2 bases and 0 bases respectively, with 11 bases between them. This CDR3 region has 15 residues. CDR1 MNHEY and CDR2 SVGAGI come from the germline V gene. The CDR3 reads CASSYGQIASYEQYF. The CDR3 DNA reads TGTGCCAGCAGTTACGGACAGATTGCCTCCTACGAGCAGTACTTC.

This chain uses TRBV5-1 with TRBJ2-3; the D gene is possibly TRBD2 (5 bases). This CDR3 is 16 amino acids long. Germline values: CDR1 SGHRS, CDR2 YFSETQ. V lost 4 bases and J lost 4, with 19 bases in between. The CDR3 sequence is CASSLAASNGADTQYF. The CDR3 nucleotides are TGCGCCAGCAGCCTGGCGGCTAGCAATGGGGCAGATACGCAGTATTTT.

The chain joins TRBV28 to TRBJ2-5, with 11 bases fitting TRBD2. The length of the CDR3 is 18 residues. Germline lookup yields CDR1 MDHEN and CDR2 SYDVKM. Germline trimming cut 6 bases from V and 0 bases from J; bases unmatched to any gene: 12. Written as DNA, the CDR3 is TGTGCCAGCAGCCCTAACCAGCGACTAGCGGGGAACCAAGAGACCCAGTACTTC. This translates into CASSPNQRLAGNQETQYF.

The CDR3 region has the DNA TGTGCCAGCATCCACGGGGGAACAGGCTACACCTTC. Amino acid sequence: CASIHGGTGYTF. J is TRBJ1-2 and V is TRBV11-3, with a possible D match to TRBD1 (5 bases). Looked up from germline, CDR1 is SGHNT and CDR2 is YENEEA. V was cut by 7 bases and J by 8 bases, with 14 bases left in between. The CDR3 sequence is 12 residues long.

This rearrangement joins TRBV6-1 to TRBJ2-1; 9 bases match TRBD2. The germline V gene encodes CDR1 MNHNS and CDR2 SASEGT. The CDR3 sequence is 18 residues long. V was clipped by 1 base and J by 0 bases; unmatched bases: 7. In nucleotides, the CDR3 is TGTGCCAGCAGTGAAGACTGGGTAGCGGGAGCCTCCTACAATGAGCAGTTCTTC. Translating gives CASSEDWVAGASYNEQFF.

The chain employs TRBV9 and TRBJ2-7, with TRBD2 matching 12 bases. The CDR3 loop spans 15 amino acids. Germline V gene lookup returns CDR1 SGDLS and CDR2 YYNGEE. V shed 3 bases, J shed 0 bases, and the junction held 1 base outside the gene matches. CDR3 nucleotide sequence: TGTGCCAGCAGCGAGACTAGCGGGAGCTCCTACGAGCAGTACTTC. Its translation: CASSETSGSSYEQYF.

The V call is TRBV3-1 (or the pseudogene TRBV3-2), the J call TRBJ2-2; maybe TRBD1 (6 bases). The CDR3 covers 15 residues. V was trimmed by 3 bases and J by 1 base, leaving 9 bases between them. From germline, CDR1 is LGHDT and CDR2 YNNKEL (reference sequence). Here the CDR3 reads CASSHGQLNTGELFF. Here the CDR3 DNA reads TGTGCCAGCAGCCACGGACAGCTGAACACCGGGGAGCTGTTTTTT.

The chain uses TRBV9 and TRBJ1-1; 7 bases are a match to TRBD1. The CDR3 runs 17 residues. Germline V gene sequence: CDR1 SGDLS, CDR2 YYNGEE. The ends lost 6 bases at V and 3 bases at J; junction bases unmatched: 17. CDR3 sequence (DNA): TGTGCCAGCACCAGAAGAGGGTCTTGGGACAGTTACACTGAAGCTTTCTTT. Protein product: CASTRRGSWDSYTEAFF.

The J gene is TRBJ1-1, the V gene TRBV6-5; TRBD1 matches 8 bases. Trimming took 8 bases from V and 8 from J; bases not matched to a gene: 10. Per germline, CDR1 MNHEY and CDR2 SVGAGI. The CDR3 has 13 amino acids. The CDR3 DNA is TGTGCCAGCCTATCACCCCCAGGGGGCGAAGCTTTCTTT. Encoded protein: CASLSPPGGEAFF.

V is TRBV19 and J is TRBJ2-5; weak D call: TRBD1 (5 bases). With 4 bases removed from V and 4 bases from J, the gap between germline ends came to 10 bases. Germline V lookup: CDR1 LNHDA, CDR2 SQIVND (reference sequence). The CDR3 length is 13 residues. DNA of the CDR3: TGTGCCAGTAGTAATAGAAGGGGAGAGACCCAGTACTTC. The encoded protein is CASSNRRGETQYF.

This clone was counted once. V usage is TRBV2 and J usage is TRBJ1-6; maybe TRBD1 (5 bases). Germline V gene data show CDR1 as SNHLY and CDR2 as FYNNEI. V was clipped by 7 bases and J by 10 bases, with 20 bases between them. The CDR3 runs to 15 residues. The CDR3: CASNQGGTRGSPLHF. The CDR3 coding sequence is TGTGCCAGCAACCAGGGCGGGACGAGGGGATCACCCCTCCACTTT.

In this sample, this clone turned up a few times. This chain joins TRBV6-5 and TRBJ1-2, with unresolved D. The CDR3 spans 11 residues. Germline lookup yields CDR1 MNHEY and CDR2 SVGAGI. Trimming took 8 bases from V and 5 from J, leaving 9 bases between them. The CDR3 protein is CASGLQYGYTF. The CDR3 DNA reads as TGTGCCAGCGGTTTGCAGTATGGCTACACCTTC.